This T cell receptor (beta chain) originates from a study of OX40 agonist ivuxolimab in advanced cancers. Study-level information: Each patient was given ivuxolimab into a vein every 2 weeks, at 0.01 to 10 mg/kg.

This table comes from immunoSEQ multiplex PCR, and its TCRdb copy is limited to in-frame clones, with some not included. The sample holds 65,000 to 80,000 clones, 75% to 85% seen once. The CDR3 is made up of 13 amino acids. Germline CDR1 and CDR2: SNHLY and FYNNEI. Losses at the gene ends were 6 bases for V and 4 bases for J; bases not matched to a gene: 4. This chain uses TRBV2 with TRBJ2-7; 9 bases are shared with TRBD1. The source was CD4+ or CD8+ T cells sorted from blood, collected in a trial of the OX40 agonist ivuxolimab. The receptor was isolated from an adult with an advanced solid tumor such as melanoma, head and neck, liver or kidney cancer. The CDR3 nucleotides read TGTGCCAGCAGCCCCGGGACAGGGTACGAGCAGTACTTC. It yields the protein CASSPGTGYEQYF.